This TCR beta chain appears in the sequencing data of a study of T cell changes during pregnancy in multiple sclerosis. The repertoire was sequenced with immunoSEQ multiplex PCR; TCRdb's copy has only in-frame clones and lacks some. The sample carries 30,000 to 40,000 clones, roughly nine tenths recorded once. This specimen was CD4+ T cells from peripheral blood mononuclear cells, taken in the third trimester of pregnancy. The origin of this receptor is a female donor in good health, enrolled as a control in a pregnancy study.

DNA for the CDR3: TGTGCCAGCGGAGTGCGGGCTGAAGCTTTCTTT. Its protein is CASGVRAEAFF. V and J are TRBV28 and TRBJ1-1; D is ambiguous. CDR1 is MDHEN, CDR2 SYDVKM, per germline. There are 11 residues in the CDR3. The V and J ends lost 8 bases and 6 bases respectively, with 10 bases between them.